This T cell receptor (beta chain) derives from a study of blood T cell repertoires in COVID-19 (TCRdb year 2020). For the study in its entirety: The collaborator samples originated in the United States, Italy and Spain and spanned the acute and convalescent phases of COVID-19. The material from the prospective study consisted of cDNA or gDNA derived from T cells, B-cell-depleted T cells, or PBMCs. The dataset comprised deeply sampled blood TCRbeta repertoires from subjects exposed to, actively infected with, or recovered from COVID-19. The repertoires were released in a freely available public database intended as a resource for research on the immune response to SARS-CoV-2. The samples were drawn from the first 160 participants of the ongoing ImmuneRACE study and from under 1,500 subjects provided by 6 global collaborators. Nearly every sample came with metadata listing a de-identified subject ID, COVID-19 status, age in years and sex. HLA class I and class II types, where available, came from metadata supplied by the sample provider rather than from assay-based typing.

TCRbeta CDR3 regions were amplified from genomic DNA by means of the immunoSEQ Assay, a bias-controlled multiplex PCR. The original methods were these. Nucleated cell counts per sample were estimated from amplification of reference gene primers within the assay. To quantify the absolute abundance of each unique TCRbeta CDR3 rearrangement, sequence reads were collapsed and filtered. For each sample, productive Simpson clonality was calculated by taking the square root of Simpson's diversity index across productive rearrangements. This is the immuneACCESS table as TCRdb keeps it, with only in-frame sequences that have V and J called. A part of the clones is gone; compared with another copy, unresolved V genes explain less than half, and the rest is unexplained. The V and J calls and clone size are taken from that table; D and trimming were inferred from the DNA. The sample table holds around 450,000 clones, of which 90% were seen once. The ten biggest clones cover less than 0.75% of the sample.

Broad study findings and their caveats: The quantity of clinical and demographic metadata differed by source and by participant and was supplied without curation.

About this clone itself: Its antigen remains undetermined. The record has no base qualities; no much larger clone is one base away.

Participants in the prospective study were enrolled through a virtual design, were aged about 18 to 100 years, and lived in about 25 United States geographic areas. In the prospective study, participants were assigned to cohorts based on the clinical history participants reported in a screening survey and a study questionnaire. ImmuneRACE Cohort 3 recovered participants were defined by two consecutive negative NP/OP PCR tests, healthcare professional clearance, or symptom resolution. Mobile phlebotomists in the prospective study collected whole blood, serum and a nasopharyngeal or oropharyngeal swab from every participant. Participants in the prospective study had the option to provide additional blood draws and questionnaires over an approximately 2-month period. Before DNA extraction, blood samples from the prospective study were shipped at room temperature or frozen. Counted from cysteine to phenylalanine, this CDR3 has 14 amino acids. Just the 42-base CDR3 DNA is kept, in frame starting at base 1. Via the germline V gene (reference sequence), CDR1 is GTSNPN and CDR2 SVGIG. Trimming takes 5 bases off V and 0 bases off J; junction bases not matched to a gene: 4.

The sequence was obtained from a young man who had recovered from COVID-19. The sample comprised PBMCs or T cells enriched from blood (not recorded which). The chain couples TRBV30 to TRBJ1-2; 9 bases in the middle match TRBD1. The CDR3 has the sequence CAWGTGFANYGYTF. The DNA reads TGTGCCTGGGGGACAGGGTTTGCTAACTATGGCTACACCTTC.